The 3 T cell receptor beta chains given below trace back to one sample, sequenced in a study of Ad26.COV2.S vaccination and SARS-CoV-2 variants. Sequencing was performed with immunoSEQ multiplex PCR; in TCRdb, only in-frame clones are kept and a portion is missing. In the table there are around 300,000 clones, approximately 86% of which are singletons. The treatment denotes: 15 to 20 received Ad26.COV2.S at low or high dose, single or two shots; 5 received placebo; per-sample allocation not given. The study sampled participants on day 63 after the first vaccine or placebo injection. The sequenced sample was peripheral blood, obtained in a trial of Ad26.COV2.S vaccine versus placebo. Source of these receptors: a person between 18 and 60 years old who received the Ad26.COV2.S COVID-19 vaccine or a placebo.

The rearrangement links TRBV6-5 to TRBJ2-5; D might be TRBD1 or TRBD2, each matching 5 bases. CDR3 length equals 15 residues. The germline V and J ends were trimmed by 7 bases and 7 bases, with 22 bases remaining between them. CDR1 and CDR2 (germline): MNHEY, SVGAGI. CDR3 nucleotides: TGTGCCAGCACCGTACCGGGACGAACCTCGGGGACCCAGTACTTC. This encodes CASTVPGRTSGTQYF.

The J gene is TRBJ1-2, the V gene TRBV6-5; D remains unclear. The ends were cut back, 8 bases at V and 3 bases at J, with 13 bases in the middle. CDR1 and CDR2 from the germline V gene are MNHEY and SVGAGI. This CDR3 has 13 amino acids. The CDR3 protein is CASFDPWDYGYTF. The DNA of the CDR3 is TGTGCCAGCTTCGACCCTTGGGACTATGGCTACACCTTC.

The gene calls are TRBV2 and TRBJ2-7; 11 nucleotides align to TRBD2. Germline V gives CDR1 SNHLY, CDR2 FYNNEI. The trim removed 5 bases at V and 3 bases at J, leaving 9 bases unmatched. This CDR3 has 16 amino acids. The CDR3 DNA reads TGTGCCAGCAGTCCGACTAGCGGGACCAGGGGCTACGAGCAGTACTTC. Translating it yields CASSPTSGTRGYEQYF.